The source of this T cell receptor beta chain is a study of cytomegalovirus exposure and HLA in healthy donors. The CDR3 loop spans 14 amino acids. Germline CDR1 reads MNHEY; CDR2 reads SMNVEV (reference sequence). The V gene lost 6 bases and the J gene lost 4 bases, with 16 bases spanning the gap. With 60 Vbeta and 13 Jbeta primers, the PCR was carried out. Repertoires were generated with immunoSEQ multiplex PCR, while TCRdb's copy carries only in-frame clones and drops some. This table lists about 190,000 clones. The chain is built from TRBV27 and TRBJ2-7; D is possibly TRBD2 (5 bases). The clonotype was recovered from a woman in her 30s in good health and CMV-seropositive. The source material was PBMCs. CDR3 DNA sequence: TGTGCCAGCAGGCTGGTCGGGGTCGAATACGAGCAGTACTTC. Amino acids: CASRLVGVEYEQYF.